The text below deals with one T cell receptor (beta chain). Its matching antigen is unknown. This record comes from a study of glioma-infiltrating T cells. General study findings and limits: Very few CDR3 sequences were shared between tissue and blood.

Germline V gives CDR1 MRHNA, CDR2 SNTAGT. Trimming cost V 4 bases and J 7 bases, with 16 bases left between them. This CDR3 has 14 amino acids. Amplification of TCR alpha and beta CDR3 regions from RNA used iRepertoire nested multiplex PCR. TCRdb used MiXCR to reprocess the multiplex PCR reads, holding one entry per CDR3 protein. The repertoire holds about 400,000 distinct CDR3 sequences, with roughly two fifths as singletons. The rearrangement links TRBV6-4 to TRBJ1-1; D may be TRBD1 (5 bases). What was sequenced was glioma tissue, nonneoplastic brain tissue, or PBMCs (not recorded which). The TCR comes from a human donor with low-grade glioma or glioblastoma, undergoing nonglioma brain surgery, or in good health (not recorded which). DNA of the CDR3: TGTGCCAGCAGTGCGTCCGGGGCCCCAGGTGAAGCTTTCTTT. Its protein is CASSASGAPGEAFF.